The 30 T cell receptor beta chains below come from one sample, sequenced in a study of tumor-infiltrating lymphocytes in primary liver carcinoma. A primer matching the constant region was used to make TCR beta cDNA from about 500 ng of total RNA. For TCR beta, libraries were produced by three nested multiplex PCR rounds using slightly modified ARM-PCR. Researchers ran the first two PCR rounds for roughly 11 cycles each with TRBV1-TRBV30 forward primers and a C-beta reverse primer. TCRdb re-analysed the multiplex PCR reads in MiXCR, keeping a single row per CDR3 protein. In the table there are 250,000 to 350,000 distinct CDR3 sequences, approximately 58% of which are singletons. In addition to blood RNA drawn from unsorted whole blood, germline DNA was extracted. Material: peripheral blood. The source of these receptors is a woman under 40 with primary liver carcinoma and hepatitis B virus infection.

The table lists this clonotype with many counts. The chain carries TRBV4-1 and TRBJ1-6, with D hard to call. Per the germline V gene, CDR1 is MGHRA and CDR2 is YSYEKL. V lost 0 bases and J 9 bases, leaving 12 bases between the germline ends. The CDR3 contains 15 residues. Here the CDR3 reads CASSQEEAGSSPLHF. DNA of the CDR3: TGCGCCAGCAGCCAAGAGGAGGCAGGAAGTTCACCCCTCCACTTT.

This clonotype showed up many times. The V and J genes are TRBV4-1 and TRBJ2-3; D unresolved. Looked up from germline, CDR1 is MGHRA and CDR2 is YSYEKL. The CDR3 spans 15 residues. V was pared by 0 bases and J by 4 bases, with 11 bases between. In DNA, the CDR3 is TGCGCCAGCAGCCAAGAACCCAGGTTTTCAGATACGCAGTATTTT. It is translated as CASSQEPRFSDTQYF.

To note about this clonotype: A read error is possible here, since a much larger clone lies one base away. This chain links TRBV4-3 with TRBJ2-2; D call uncertain. Germline CDR1 reads LGHNA; CDR2 reads YSLEER. V was pared by 1 base and J by 7 bases, with 13 bases between. The CDR3 is 15 residues long. This chain's CDR3 is CASSQVGRARGELFF. CDR3 DNA sequence: TGCGCCAGCAGCCAAGTGGGAAGGGCTCGCGGGGAGCTGTTTTTT.

The V and J genes are TRBV11-2 and TRBJ2-7, with TRBD2 identical over 14 bases. The CDR3 sequence is 16 residues long. The J segment lost 5 bases and the V segment lost 5 bases, leaving 8 bases of the junction unmatched. The germline V gene encodes CDR1 SGHAT and CDR2 FQNNGV. The CDR3 sequence: CASSLSRTSGRNEQYF. The CDR3 DNA reads as TGTGCCAGCAGCCTGAGTCGGACTAGCGGGAGGAACGAGCAGTACTTC.

The chain employs TRBV7-9 and TRBJ2-5; D is undetermined. V dropped 5 bases and J dropped 5 bases, with 15 bases sitting between them. The germline V gene encodes CDR1 SEHNR and CDR2 FQNEAQ (reference sequence). This CDR3 has 14 amino acids. The CDR3 region is CASSVAPFHETQYF. The CDR3 coding sequence is TGTGCCAGCAGCGTGGCCCCGTTTCATGAGACCCAGTACTTC.

This clonotype was recorded a few times. The chain couples TRBV5-6 to TRBJ2-5; weak D call: TRBD2 (7 bases). Germline CDR1 SGHDT, CDR2 YYEEEE. The germline V and J ends were trimmed by 1 base and 3 bases, with 16 bases remaining between them. This CDR3 has 16 amino acids. The DNA of the CDR3 is TGTGCCAGCAGCTTGTCCGGGGGGCCCTCCGAAGAGACCCAGTACTTC. Translation: CASSLSGGPSEETQYF.

The chain has TRBV6-2 or TRBV6-3 and TRBJ2-2, with D perhaps matching TRBD2 (5 bases). CDR3 length equals 20 residues. CDR1 and CDR2 from the germline V gene are MNHEY and SVGEGT. Deletions cut 4 bases from V and 3 bases from J, with 27 bases between. CDR3 sequence: CASSCSNRILGRLYTGELFF. Written as DNA, the CDR3 is TGTGCCAGCAGTTGCTCGAATCGTATACTAGGGAGACTGTACACCGGGGAGCTGTTTTTT.

This clonotype showed up many times. The chain employs TRBV6-6 and TRBJ2-7, with a weak D call TRBD1 (6 bases). Germline V gene lookup returns CDR1 MNHNY and CDR2 SVGAGI (reference sequence). Trimming shortened V by 5 bases and J by 3 bases, and 8 bases separated the two germline ends. There are 12 residues in the CDR3. The CDR3 spells CASSTTGYEQYF. The CDR3 bases are TGTGCCAGCAGTACGACAGGCTACGAGCAGTACTTC.

The chain recombines TRBV6-1 with TRBJ2-7; 12 bases agree with TRBD2. Trimming cost V 5 bases and J 0 bases; bases outside gene matches: 5. Germline loops: CDR1 MNHNS, CDR2 SASEGT. This CDR3 has 16 amino acids. This CDR3 reads CASSPGLAGLSYEQYF. Written as DNA, the CDR3 is TGTGCCAGCAGTCCGGGACTAGCGGGCCTCTCCTACGAGCAGTACTTC.

A single count supports this clonotype. This chain connects TRBV6-5 to TRBJ2-5; tentatively, D is TRBD2 (6 bases). Per the germline V gene, CDR1 is MNHEY and CDR2 is SVGAGI. The CDR3 has 14 residues. V gave up 0 bases and J gave up 4 bases, with 9 bases separating them. For the CDR3, the DNA is TGTGCCAGCAGTTACTCAAGGGGAGGAGAGACCCAGTACTTC. Protein product: CASSYSRGGETQYF.

Comment on this clonotype: With a much larger clone just one base away, this may be a read error. The chain couples TRBV4-3 to TRBJ2-5; D remains ambiguous. This CDR3 is 13 amino acids long. Per germline, CDR1 LGHNA and CDR2 YSLEER. The DNA for the CDR3 is TGTGCCAGCAGCCCTAAGAGTCAAGAGACCCAGTACTTC. Residues: CASSPKSQETQYF.

This clonotype has only one observation. The chain combines TRBV14 with TRBJ2-7, with D perhaps TRBD1 or TRBD2 (5 bases each). The ends were cut back, 0 bases at V and 4 bases at J, with 22 bases in the middle. The CDR3 runs 18 residues. The germline V gene has CDR1 SGHDN and CDR2 FVKESK. The CDR3 bases are TGTGCCAGCAGCCAAGAATGGAACTTGGGGACGGAGGCGTACGAGCAGTACTTC. Residues: CASSQEWNLGTEAYEQYF.

This clonotype has just a few counts. CDR3 nucleotides: TGCGCCAGCAGCCAAGACACAGGGGGCTATGGAAACACCATATATTTT. It translates to CASSQDTGGYGNTIYF. The chain is built from TRBV4-3 and TRBJ1-3, with 9 bases lining up with TRBD1. The CDR3 has 16 residues. Germline values: CDR1 LGHNA, CDR2 YSLEER. V shed 0 bases and J 3 bases; nucleotides not matched to a gene: 3.

A word on this clonotype: This could be a read error, since a much larger clone is one nucleotide away. J is TRBJ2-7 and V is TRBV4-3; no firm D call. The last part of the DNA fits TRBJ2-1 better; the J call may be wrong. Germline V gene sequence: CDR1 LGHNA, CDR2 YSLEER. This CDR3 region has 15 residues. In nucleotides, the CDR3 is TGCGCCAGCAGCCCGACCTCCGCGGAAGCCTACGAGCAGTTCTTC. Its translation is CASSPTSAEAYEQFF.

A word on this clonotype: This may arise from a read error, as a much more abundant clone is one base away. V usage is TRBV6-1 and J usage is TRBJ2-7; 8 nucleotides line up with TRBD1. The germline gives CDR1 MNHNS, CDR2 SASEGT. This CDR3 spans 15 amino acids. CDR3 in DNA: TGTGCCAGCAGTGAGCAGGGGGCCGTACTCTACGAGCGGTACTTC. Its translation: CASSEQGAVLYERYF.

Remarks on this clonotype: One end of the junction varies from germline; a read error may be responsible. This chain connects TRBV28 to TRBJ2-7; no definite D call. The CDR3 is made up of 18 amino acids. Germline-derived CDR1 and CDR2 are MDHEN and SYDVKM. In DNA form, the CDR3 reads TGTGCCAGCATACCCCCTCTGGGTCCCCGGCTACCCTCCCACGAGCAGTACTTC. This translates into CASIPPLGPRLPSHEQYF.

On this clonotype itself: A much bigger clone sits one base away, suggesting this may be a read error. The V and J genes are TRBV6-6 and TRBJ2-2, with 9 bases fitting TRBD2. Germline V CDR1 and CDR2: MNHNY, SVGAGI (reference sequence). The CDR3 contains 15 residues. The DNA of the CDR3 is TGTGTCAGCAGGCAGATAGCGGGAGCTACCGGGGAGCTGTTTTTT. This gives the protein CVSRQIAGATGELFF.

As to this clonotype: This could be a read error, since a much larger clone is one nucleotide away. The missing conserved phenylalanine or tryptophan at the end of this CDR3 makes a read error likely. The CDR3: CSVEMMNTEAFY. CDR3 coding DNA: TGCAGCGTAGAGATGATGAACACTGAAGCTTTCTAT. The chain carries TRBV29-1 and TRBJ1-1, with D unresolved. Trimming removed 6 bases from V and 0 bases from J, with 8 bases in between. The length of the CDR3 is 12 residues. Germline V gives CDR1 SQVTM, CDR2 ANQGSEA.

On this clonotype: Since the CDR3 does not end with the conserved phenylalanine or tryptophan, this likely comes from a read error. The chain recombines TRBV11-2 with TRBJ2-7; 8 positions agree with TRBD1. The CDR3 loop spans 14 amino acids. CDR1 SGHAT and CDR2 FQNNGV come from the germline V gene. In DNA, the CDR3 is TGTGCCAGCAACCTGTCAGGGGGCCTCTACGAACAGTACTCC. Amino acids: CASNLSGGLYEQYS.

J is TRBJ2-2 and V is TRBV6-5; TRBD2 matches 7 bases. The J segment lost 4 bases and the V segment lost 8 bases, leaving 10 bases of the junction unmatched. In germline, CDR1 is MNHEY, CDR2 SVGAGI. The CDR3 has 15 residues. CDR3 region: CASLAEGWGTGELFF. The CDR3 bases are TGTGCCAGCCTAGCGGAAGGATGGGGCACCGGGGAGCTGTTTTTT.

With regard to this clonotype: A much larger clone lies a single base off, so this may be a read error. The chain carries TRBV4-2 and TRBJ1-3; 7 bases agree with TRBD1. Germline CDR1 is LGHNA and CDR2 is YNFKEQ. Trimming at V came to 5 bases and at J to 4 bases, leaving 8 bases not matched to a gene. The CDR3 has 15 residues. CDR3 protein: CASSTGTADGNTIYF. The DNA for the CDR3 is TGTGCCAGCAGCACTGGGACAGCCGACGGAAACACCATATATTTT.

Notes on this clonotype: Mismatch with germline at one junction end may stem from a read error. This sequence joins TRBV6-1 and TRBJ2-1, with 10 bases identical to TRBD2. CDR3 length: 15 residues. CDR1 is MNHNS and CDR2 is SASEGT in the germline V gene. The CDR3 protein is CVSSVLAGTGNEQFF. The CDR3 nucleotides read TGTGTCAGCAGTGTACTAGCGGGAACTGGGAATGAGCAGTTCTTC.

As to this clonotype: Its ends do not fully match the called genes, so a read error is possible. The chain carries TRBV14 and TRBJ2-7; tentatively, D is TRBD1 (6 bases). CDR3 size: 15 residues. The germline CDR1 and CDR2 sequences are SGHDN and FVKESK. For the CDR3, the DNA is TGTGTCAGCAGCCTCCTGACAGGACCCAACTACGAGCAGTACTTC. This translates into CVSSLLTGPNYEQYF.

With respect to this clonotype: A much larger clone differs from this one at a single base, so this may be a read error. The chain couples TRBV14 to TRBJ2-7; the match to TRBD1 covers 7 bases. Germline V gene data show CDR1 as SGHDN and CDR2 as FVKESK. The CDR3 runs 14 residues. The ends lost 4 bases at V and 2 bases at J; junction bases unmatched: 5. The CDR3 DNA is TGTGCCAGCAGCCCTTACAGGGGCCCCTACGAGCAGTACTTC. Translating it yields CASSPYRGPYEQYF.

The V call is TRBV7-9, the J call TRBJ2-5; 7 nucleotides match TRBD1. V lost 4 bases and J lost 7; bases outside the gene matches: 12. This CDR3 has 15 amino acids. Germline assignment: CDR1 SEHNR and CDR2 FQNEAQ (reference sequence). As DNA, the CDR3 is TGTGCCAGCAGCTATACAGGGGCGCCCCTGGGGACCCAGTACTTC. It encodes CASSYTGAPLGTQYF.

To note about this clonotype: Since a much larger clone is just one base distant, this may be a read error. The chain couples TRBV10-3 to TRBJ2-1; D is possibly TRBD2 (6 bases). The V end was cut by 11 bases, the J end by 8 bases, with 13 bases between. From germline, CDR1 is ENHRY and CDR2 SYGVKD. The length of the CDR3 is 11 residues. The CDR3 here is CAASGWDEQFF. The CDR3 DNA is TGTGCCGCAAGCGGGTGGGATGAGCAGTTCTTC.

This clonotype has at least ten counts. The gene calls are TRBV11-1 and TRBJ2-1, with 8 bases aligning to TRBD2. Per the germline V gene, CDR1 is SGHAT and CDR2 is FQDESV (reference sequence). V shed 5 bases, J shed 2 bases, and the junction held 29 bases outside the gene matches. This CDR3 contains 23 residues. CDR3 DNA sequence: TGTGCCAGCAGCCCCCATCCGATGATTCTAAGTGGAGCGGGGGATGAAGCCTACAATGAGCAGTTCTTC. This codes for CASSPHPMILSGAGDEAYNEQFF.

This clonotype came up a few times. This chain links TRBV6-5 with TRBJ1-2; TRBD1 agrees at 10 bases. J lost 6 bases, V lost 6 bases, and 7 bases had no gene match. The CDR3 covers 14 residues. CDR1 is MNHEY, CDR2 SVGAGI, per germline. CDR3 nucleotides: TGTGCCAGCAGCATAGGACAGGGGGGAAATGGCTACACCTTC. Translation: CASSIGQGGNGYTF.

The rearrangement uses TRBV24-1 and TRBJ2-5, with no clear D. CDR3 length: 11 amino acids. V lost 4 bases to trimming and J lost 7 bases, with 6 bases between them. Germline CDR1 KGHDR, CDR2 SFDVKD. DNA of the CDR3: TGTGCCACCAGTGACTACTCGACCCAGTACTTC. It encodes CATSDYSTQYF.

This clonotype was picked up many times. The chain links TRBV12-3 or TRBV12-4 to TRBJ2-1; perhaps D is TRBD1 or TRBD2 (5 bases each). The CDR3 loop spans 13 amino acids. Trimming took off 5 bases at V and 10 bases at J, with 15 bases between the two ends. The CDR3 here is CASSRGDTKEQFF. The CDR3 region has the DNA TGTGCCAGCAGTCGAGGGGATACGAAGGAGCAGTTCTTC.